This record concerns one T cell receptor beta chain sequence. Its matching antigen is unknown. The CDR3 runs 13 residues. CDR1 MNHNY and CDR2 SVGAGI come from the germline V gene (reference sequence). V lost 10 bases and J 8 bases, leaving 17 bases between the germline ends. The table came from immunoSEQ multiplex PCR; TCRdb's copy has only in-frame clones and leaves some out. This sample has roughly 60,000 clones, with less than 95% found just once. This specimen comes from a study of OX40 agonist ivuxolimab in advanced cancers. About the study: Each dose-escalation patient presented with hepatocellular carcinoma, melanoma, renal cell or head and neck cancer. Partial responses were achieved by three patients, one with hepatocellular carcinoma and two with cutaneous melanoma.

Study-level results: Still undetermined is the antigen specificity of the expanded peripheral T cells.

The rearrangement joins TRBV6-6 to TRBJ1-4; D is undetermined. This receptor was taken from an adult with an advanced solid tumor such as melanoma, head and neck, liver or kidney cancer. The source was CD4+ or CD8+ T cells sorted from blood, collected in a trial of the OX40 agonist ivuxolimab. The CDR3 bases are TGTGCCACCCAGGCCCAAAGCAGGGAAAAACTGTTTTTT. Amino acid sequence: CATQAQSREKLFF.